This T cell receptor beta chain originates from a study of Graves' ophthalmopathy and Graves' hyperthyroidism. Points from the study as a whole: Blood also held most thyroid clonotypes expanded above 0.001 frequency.

CDR3 length: 12 amino acids. V lost 1 base and J 7 bases, leaving 8 bases between the germline ends. Germline loops: CDR1 DFQATT, CDR2 SNEGSKA (reference sequence). Pregnant or lactating patients and those with other autoimmune diseases or uncontrolled infections were excluded. Patients were diagnosed from clinical symptoms, serum thyroxine, TRAb, thyroid ultrasound and orbital computed tomography. About this clonotype itself: Its specificity is not known.

The authors amplified TCR beta CDR3 regions, and they did so from RNA transcripts for repertoire sequencing. HTBI primers primed a first-round RT-PCR, and a second-round multiplex PCR followed. Each CDR3 protein gets one entry after TCRdb re-called the multiplex PCR reads with MiXCR. The sample carries about 700,000 distinct CDR3 sequences, under 50% recorded once. The sequence derives from an adult man with Graves' ophthalmopathy. V gene TRBV20-1 combines with J gene TRBJ1-3, with D uncertain. Sequencing was done on a sample of peripheral blood. The CDR3 is CSARVAGNTIYF. CDR3 coding DNA: TGCAGTGCTAGAGTGGCCGGGAACACCATATATTTT.